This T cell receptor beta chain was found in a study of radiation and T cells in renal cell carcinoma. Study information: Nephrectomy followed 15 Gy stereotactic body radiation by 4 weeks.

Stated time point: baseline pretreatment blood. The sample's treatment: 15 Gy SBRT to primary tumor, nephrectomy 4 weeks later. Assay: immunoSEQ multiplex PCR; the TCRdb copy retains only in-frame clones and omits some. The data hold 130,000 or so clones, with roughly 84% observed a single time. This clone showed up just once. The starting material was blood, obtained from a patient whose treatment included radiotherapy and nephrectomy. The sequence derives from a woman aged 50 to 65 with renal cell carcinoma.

The CDR3, as DNA: TGTGCCAGCAGCTATACCGGGACAGCGAACACCGGGGAGCTGTTTTTT. It is translated as CASSYTGTANTGELFF. V usage is TRBV7-2 and J usage is TRBJ2-2; 7 bases line up with TRBD1. Trimming cost V 4 bases and J 0 bases; bases outside gene matches: 5. There are 16 residues in the CDR3. Germline lookup yields CDR1 SGHTA and CDR2 FQGNSA.